This T cell receptor (beta chain) was sequenced during a study of cytomegalovirus exposure and HLA in healthy donors (dated by TCRdb to the late 2010s). With regard to the full study: According to an earlier analysis of 587 of the donors, about 170 million T cells yielded some 110 million unique TCR beta sequences and 276 Gb of sequence data. An early release that covered 640 HLA-typed donors contained about 290 gigabases of sequencing data and 70 million to 100 million unique TCR sequences. Of the roughly 420 genotyped donors, 81% were placed in the genetic ancestry cluster associated with self-reported Caucasian donors. The study was designed to test whether signatures of past pathogen exposure could be identified by cataloging public T cell receptors. Using immunosequencing, the study profiled T cell repertoires from 550 to 750 subjects and related those repertoires to cytomegalovirus serostatus. Besides the first cohort of some 670 subjects, a separate validation cohort made up of 120 different subjects was used. High-throughput TCR immunosequencing, statistical association of individual TCRs with disease status, and machine learning were combined to predict cytomegalovirus infection status. To study patterns of TCR occurrence, a later analysis re-analyzed previously published TCR beta repertoires from hundreds of donors and added high-resolution HLA genotyping. Rather than using new phenotypic data, the later analysis identified candidate immune exposures from TCR beta sequences and from how often those sequences occurred across donors. To decide whether each TCR beta V gene segment behaved as functional or pseudogenic, an earlier analysis of fewer than 750 of the donors relied on high-throughput TCR beta sequencing. Donor age, sex, ethnicity and CMV serostatus were compiled alongside the repertoire data. A later genetic analysis took genome-wide SNP genotypes for about 65% of the 666 donors and used that subset as a discovery cohort. Every repertoire in the discovery cohort had been generated on one and the same sequencing platform. Class I and class II HLA loci were covered by the typing at four-digit resolution. Typing coverage differed by locus: A, B, C, DRB1 and DQB1 were typed in about 620-630 donors, DQA1 in 522, DPA1 in nearly 610, and DPB1 in just under 480. About five DR-DQ haplotypes were handled as single units for association and clustering because linkage in the cohort was strong. Across some 400 genotyped donors of the cohort, an average of approximately 200,000 unique TCR beta nucleotide sequences per donor were sequenced, and roughly 17% of those sequences were non-productive. Points the paper makes about the study in general: Assigning TCR associations to individual alleles was difficult when HLA alleles, especially DR and DQ, strongly co-occurred. In this cohort, only TCR beta chains were sequenced, and detectable features were limited by the absence of alpha or paired-chain data. The classifier was reported to diagnose cytomegalovirus status with high specificity and sensitivity in both the original cohort and the validation cohort. Presence/absence analyses assumed roughly uniform sequencing depth across donors, an assumption that may not hold. Immune exposure information for the cohort was limited to CMV serostatus. Several of the top co-occurrence clusters appeared to be linked to parvovirus B19, influenza, CMV and Epstein-Barr virus, according to a later analysis. In a later analysis, most CMV-associated TCR beta chains were found to appear HLA-restricted, with HLA associations seemingly driven largely by CMV exposure. Because counts were too low, under 20 rarely observed V segments, including chromosome 9 orphons, were left out of the earlier analysis of approximately 580 of the donors. In a later analysis, the rate of TCR association differed among HLA loci, with DRB1 alleles having the most associated TCRs and HLA-C alleles having the fewest. At a false discovery rate of 0.05, a later analysis linked under 20,000 TCR beta sequences to specific HLA alleles. A later genetic analysis associated a missense DCLRE1C variant with V-gene and J-gene trimming of TCR beta chains, and an independent cohort replicated the association. Linkage disequilibrium might explain the correlated functional status among segregating V segments, but an unknown experimental factor could not be ruled out. While some public TCRs were present in many individuals, most TCR sequences turned up only very rarely across donors. Some IMGT-functional V segments, including TRBV6-2 and TRBV6-3, could not be distinguished by the 87-base-pair reads and were therefore excluded. Three of the identified cytomegalovirus-associated TCR beta chains were confirmed in vitro to be specific for cytomegalovirus antigens. Broadly in line with IMGT annotations, most TCR beta V segments showed up in productive rearrangements about 87% or about 30% of the time in an earlier analysis of about 500 of the donors. A further reported finding was that TCR beta sequences accurately predicted the HLA-A and HLA-B alleles for most subjects in the first cohort. The sequencing pipeline was judged likely to have produced a cluster of highly shared sequence variants as a technical artifact. According to a later genetic analysis, donors in an Asian-associated ancestry cluster had fewer N-insertions in productive TCRs than the approximately 650-donor mean. HLA typing was unavailable for some donors at each locus, so association tests used only the typed subset. The study listed 164 TCR beta chains as associated with cytomegalovirus. In a later analysis, HLA-associated TCR beta chains showed more clonal expansion and lower generation probabilities than non-associated chains that were equally common. The authors suggested that the approach could potentially be generalized to other disease states and immunological phenotypes.

Libraries came from the immunoSEQ multiplex PCR assay. The multiplex PCR relied on a mix of 60 forward primers for TCR Vbeta segments and 13 reverse primers for TCR Jbeta segments. A multiplex PCR assay on genomic DNA amplified the CDR3 region of rearranged TCR beta genes. The Illumina HiSeq System was used to sequence the amplified TCR beta libraries as 87-base-pair reads. Concerning the study's data processing: A later analysis tallied some 79 million unique TCR beta chains across the 666 repertoires, and some 10 million of those chains were shared by two or more donors. To remove PCR and sequencing errors, raw reads were error-corrected and collapsed into unique sequences using a nearest-neighbor algorithm that merged closely related sequences. Alignment of CDR3 sequences to IMGT reference sequences was used to assign V, D and J gene segments. For a sequence to be retained, a match of at least six nucleotides was required to both a V gene segment and a J gene segment. Rearrangements were classified as productive when the CDR3 lacked stop codons and remained in frame with V and J, and all other rearrangements were classified as non-productive. CDR3 was defined according to IMGT convention as the region running from the second conserved V-encoded cysteine to the conserved J-encoded phenylalanine. Sequences without an unambiguous match to a single V gene segment were excluded from the earlier analysis of 500 to 700 of the donors. In an earlier analysis of a few hundred of the donors, V segments were called functional above 56.7% productive rearrangements and were called segregating when the between-donor standard deviation exceeded 5%. To diagnose cytomegalovirus status from the catalog of TCR beta chain sequences, a statistical classification framework was built. In a later analysis, V and J genes were assigned by comparing TCR nucleotide sequences against IMGT/GENE-DB human TR gene sequences. Using the TCRdist pipeline, a later analysis assigned CDR3 sequences along with most-parsimonious VDJ recombination scenarios. In a later analysis, each TCR beta chain was defined by its CDR3 amino acid sequence together with its V-gene family, and reads without a unique V-gene family were excluded. A later analysis removed several hundred highly shared, low-generation-probability nucleotide sequences to deal with suspected cross-contamination and a sequencing artifact. A later analysis calculated a clonal expansion index for each public chain from normalized within-repertoire ranks of inferred template counts. In a later analysis, generation probabilities were computed with a VDJ recombination model fitted to out-of-frame rearrangements, and the resulting probabilities were checked against IGoR. In a later analysis, hypergeometric tests were used to score TCR-TCR, TCR-HLA and TCR-CMV co-occurrence, with a repertoire-size bias correction applied to TCR pairs. To estimate false discovery rates, a later analysis permuted the HLA or CMV assignments 20 times. In a later analysis, co-occurring TCRs were grouped using DBSCAN, with TCRdist sequence similarity added in when clustering inside HLA-allele-positive subsets. Repertoires with fewer than 30,000 or more than 120,000 public chains, plus five repertoires with anomalous nucleotide sharing, were excluded from co-occurrence clustering. TCRdb provides this immuneACCESS table in a form limited to in-frame rearrangements. Some clones are lacking; in checked studies, under half of them reflect an unresolved V gene, and why the rest are absent is not known. Clone size and V and J calls were adopted from that table, with D and trimming inferred from the DNA. The sample table records about 150,000 clones. The ten largest make up approximately 2.3% of the sample.

The cohort comprised some 680 healthy bone marrow donors. At the time of sampling, all cohort members were nominally healthy, though unrecorded immune exposures were likely present. The donor tested CMV seronegative, placing the donor among the roughly 400 seronegative members of the cohort. Each donor provided a peripheral blood sample, and peripheral blood mononuclear cells were used for TCR beta sequencing. Genomic DNA extraction from the blood cell samples was performed with the Qiagen DNeasy Blood Extraction Kit. As regards this clone: Its antigen target is currently unknown.

The germline V gene specifies SGHTA as CDR1 and FQGTGA as CDR2. At the junction V is shortened by 7 bases and J by 0 bases, with 19 bases in between. The CDR3 contains 18 residues, cysteine and phenylalanine counted. Left in the record is the CDR3 DNA by itself, 54 bases read in frame from the first base. Input material: PBMCs. The V and J genes are TRBV7-3 and TRBJ2-6; D gene: possibly TRBD1, on 6 matching bases. The sequence derives from a man aged 25 to 40 in good health and CMV-seronegative. In nucleotides, the sequence is TGTGCCAGCACGAAAGGGGGACAACTCATCTCTGGGGCCAACGTCCTGACTTTC. Its amino acids are CASTKGGQLISGANVLTF.